The present T cell receptor (beta chain) was sequenced within a study of metastatic and nonmetastatic thyroid tumors. Across the study: Malignant thyroid and benign thyroid patients provided blood and tumor or nodule tissue whose repertoires were compared. Study-wide results and caveats: Across blood and tumor, TCR beta diversity in malignant thyroid tumors was reportedly significantly higher than in benign nodules.

About this clone itself: Its antigen is undetermined.

CDR3 length: 15 amino acids. The V gene lost 1 base and the J gene lost 1 base, with 10 bases spanning the gap. From germline, CDR1 is LGHNA and CDR2 YSLEER. Nobody among the patients had been given any treatment before thyroid surgery. Source study methods: A papillary thyroid cancer distant-metastasis classifier was built from CDR3 differences across clinicopathological groups. Via MiXCR, TCRdb re-called the PCR reads. The V and J calls were determined by TCRdb, not by the authors. This table holds around 89,000 clones, just under 15% found once. Sequencing was done on a sample of blood. This TCR derives from a female donor with papillary thyroid cancer or a benign thyroid nodule (not recorded which). Some clones in this sample may be carry-over from other donors' samples. The chain employs TRBV4-3 and TRBJ2-5; tentatively, D is TRBD2 (6 bases). The CDR3 DNA is TGCGCCAGCAGCCAAGGTCCCGGGAGCCAAGAGACCCAGTACTTC. Its protein product is CASSQGPGSQETQYF.